A selection of T cell receptor beta chains follows, all from one sample in a study of cytomegalovirus exposure and HLA in healthy donors. Profiled with immunoSEQ multiplex PCR; TCRdb holds only in-frame clones, not every one. The sample consists of roughly 180,000 clones, around 74% of them appearing once. Specimen: PBMCs. The source of these receptors is a girl aged 5-17 years in good health and CMV-seropositive. The CDR3 runs from the conserved cysteine through the conserved F or W. The D gene is left open where the match is weak. Not all rows give a size; the values are once, few, many and, for expanded clones, a class.

clone size,D gene,J gene,V gene,CDR3 protein,CDR3 DNA
.,TRBD2,TRBJ2-7,TRBV9,CASSPGLVSFYEQYF,TGTGCCAGCAGTCCAGGACTAGTCTCCTTCTACGAGCAGTACTTC
.,TRBD1,TRBJ2-7,TRBV4-3,CASSIRQGPSSYEQYF,TGCGCCAGCAGCATCCGACAGGGTCCGAGCTCCTACGAGCAGTACTTC
.,TRBD2,TRBJ2-1,TRBV4-3,CASSLSIGGGVRDEQFF,TGCGCCAGCAGCCTTTCTATCGGGGGGGGCGTCAGGGATGAGCAGTTCTTC
.,.,TRBJ1-3,TRBV29-1,CSVEDRGSGNTIYF,TGCAGCGTTGAAGACCGCGGATCCGGAAACACCATATATTTT
.,.,TRBJ1-4,TRBV30,CAWTWGHEKLFF,TGTGCCTGGACCTGGGGGCATGAAAAACTGTTTTTT
.,.,TRBJ1-1,TRBV6-5,CASREGMNTEAFF,TGTGCCAGCAGGGAGGGTATGAACACTGAAGCTTTCTTT
.,TRBD1,TRBJ2-1,TRBV7-2,CASSPPTGTGLYNEQFF,TGTGCCAGCAGCCCACCGACCGGGACAGGGCTATACAATGAGCAGTTCTTC
.,.,TRBJ1-2,TRBV7-2,CASSPETGYLYGYTF,TGTGCCAGCAGCCCCGAAACAGGGTACCTCTATGGCTACACCTTC
.,.,TRBJ1-2,TRBV6-5,CASGRSGAYGYTF,TGTGCCAGCGGTCGGAGCGGAGCCTATGGCTACACCTTC
.,.,TRBJ2-3,TRBV11-3,CASSNAGPTDTQYF,TGTGCCAGCAGCAACGCGGGGCCCACAGATACGCAGTATTTT
.,TRBD2,TRBJ2-5,TRBV5-6,CASSPGLAVYQETQYF,TGTGCCAGCAGCCCAGGCCTAGCGGTTTACCAAGAGACCCAGTACTTC
.,TRBD2,TRBJ2-3,TRBV6-1,CASSVSGASTDTQYF,TGTGCCAGCAGTGTTAGCGGGGCGAGCACAGATACGCAGTATTTT
.,.,TRBJ2-2,TRBV27,CASSLGGFNTGELFF,TGTGCCAGCAGTTTAGGCGGGTTTAACACCGGGGAGCTGTTTTTT
.,TRBD1,TRBJ1-2,TRBV2,CASSLGGTYGYTF,TGTGCCAGCAGTTTAGGGGGCACCTATGGCTACACCTTC
.,.,TRBJ1-1,TRBV30,CAWNEGHSSFEAFF,TGTGCCTGGAACGAGGGCCACAGCTCTTTTGAAGCTTTCTTT
once,TRBD1,TRBJ1-1,TRBV25-1,CASATGGKTEAFF,TGTGCCAGTGCAACAGGGGGCAAGACTGAAGCTTTCTTT
few,.,TRBJ2-1,TRBV7-2,CASSLVLGGSYNEQFF,TGTGCCAGCAGCTTAGTTCTGGGGGGCTCCTACAATGAGCAGTTCTTC
.,.,TRBJ1-5,TRBV2,CASTFGDSNQPQHF,TGTGCCAGCACGTTCGGGGATAGCAATCAGCCCCAGCATTTT
.,.,TRBJ2-2,TRBV27,CASTESLGGNTGELFF,TGTGCCAGCACCGAATCCCTGGGGGGAAACACCGGGGAGCTGTTTTTT
.,TRBD2,TRBJ2-5,TRBV9,CASSDGGGRQETQYF,TGTGCCAGCAGTGACGGGGGCGGGAGGCAAGAGACCCAGTACTTC
.,.,TRBJ1-3,TRBV28,CASSMRGFTGNTIYF,TGTGCCAGCAGTATGCGGGGGTTCACTGGAAACACCATATATTTT
.,TRBD1,TRBJ1-2,TRBV7-2,CASSLASGTGFSYTF,TGTGCCAGCAGCTTAGCGTCGGGGACAGGGTTTAGCTACACCTTC
.,.,TRBJ1-1,TRBV19,CATTQGGTEAFF,TGTGCCACCACACAGGGTGGGACTGAAGCTTTCTTT
many,.,TRBJ2-1,TRBV7-8,CASKRQPDNYNEQFF,TGTGCCAGCAAGAGACAGCCAGATAATTACAATGAGCAGTTCTTC
few,.,TRBJ2-1,TRBV9,CASSPLGERESSYNEQFF,TGTGCCAGCAGCCCTCTTGGAGAGAGGGAAAGCTCCTACAATGAGCAGTTCTTC
few,.,TRBJ2-7,TRBV5-6,CASSLRGLSSYEQYF,TGTGCCAGCAGCTTGAGAGGGTTAAGCTCCTACGAGCAGTACTTC
.,TRBD1,TRBJ1-1,TRBV9,CASSAMTGWDTEAFF,TGTGCCAGCAGCGCCATGACAGGGTGGGACACTGAAGCTTTCTTT
few,TRBD1,TRBJ1-5,TRBV2,CASSEGTVNSNQPQHF,TGTGCCAGCAGTGAGGGGACAGTAAATAGCAATCAGCCCCAGCATTTT
.,.,TRBJ1-1,TRBV10-3,CAISSVGSGNTEAFF,TGTGCCATCAGTTCTGTCGGGTCGGGGAACACTGAAGCTTTCTTT
.,.,TRBJ2-7,TRBV21-1,CASSKRIPSGGYEQYF,TGTGCCAGCAGCAAACGAATTCCTAGCGGGGGATACGAGCAGTACTTC
once,TRBD1,TRBJ2-1,TRBV7-2,CASSRRVMTGTVEQFF,TGTGCCAGCAGCCGCCGGGTAATGACAGGGACGGTTGAGCAGTTCTTC
once,TRBD1,TRBJ2-7,TRBV5-1,CASSEIGTGGEQYF,TGCGCCAGCAGCGAAATTGGGACAGGGGGCGAGCAGTACTTC
.,.,TRBJ2-3,TRBV5-6,CASTNRRLTSTDTQYF,TGTGCCAGCACCAATCGTCGACTAACTAGCACAGATACGCAGTATTTT
.,.,TRBJ1-3,TRBV11-3,CASSLIGGISGNTIYF,TGTGCCAGCAGCTTAATAGGAGGGATCTCTGGAAACACCATATATTTT
.,.,TRBJ1-1,TRBV10-3,CAISESALQGTEAFF,TGTGCCATCAGTGAGTCCGCACTTCAGGGCACTGAAGCTTTCTTT
.,.,TRBJ2-1,TRBV5-1,CASSLDTGTNNEQFF,TGCGCCAGCAGCTTAGACACCGGGACAAACAATGAGCAGTTCTTC